The 29 T cell receptor beta chains given below trace back to one sample, sequenced in a study of regulatory T cells in long-lasting Graves disease. Time point noted: newly diagnosed GD, antithyroid drugs for less than 3 months. Making the TCR library involved RNA that had been extracted from PBMCs. Combining iRepertoire HTBI primers with Arm-PCR of CDR3 regions, the authors built TCR beta libraries. Each CDR3 protein is one row after TCRdb ran MiXCR on the multiplex PCR reads. Of about 370,000 distinct CDR3 sequences in the sample, around 16% were seen once. This specimen was peripheral blood mononuclear cells (PBMCs), taken at new diagnosis, from a patient treated with antithyroid drugs. The receptors come from a female donor with Graves disease.

This clonotype was observed many times. The gene calls are TRBV5-5 and TRBJ2-3; 11 nucleotides agree with TRBD1. J was trimmed by 2 bases and V by 0 bases; bases with no gene match: 11. CDR3 size: 19 residues. Germline assignment: CDR1 SGHKS and CDR2 YYEKEE (reference sequence). The CDR3 DNA reads TGTGCCAGCAGCTTGGGACGGGACAGGGGGAGGAAACTCACAGATACGCAGTATTTT. Amino acids: CASSLGRDRGRKLTDTQYF.

This clonotype was picked up many times. J is TRBJ1-1 and V is TRBV27; no clear D gene. V lost 7 bases and J lost 6, with 15 bases in between. The germline V gene encodes CDR1 MNHEY and CDR2 SMNVEV (reference sequence). This CDR3 spans 13 amino acids. DNA for the CDR3: TGTGCCAGCACCCTTTACGGCGGGTCTGAAGCTTTCTTT. Translation: CASTLYGGSEAFF.

To note about this clonotype: No conserved phenylalanine or tryptophan is present at the end of the CDR3, so a read error is the likely explanation. The limits of the CDR3 on the DNA are not certain, so only TCRdb's listed CDR3 is given. This chain links TRBV6-2 or TRBV6-3 with TRBJ2-5; TRBD1 reflects the table's D call only, with no check against the DNA. Including both end residues, the CDR3 is 14 amino acids long. CDR1 and CDR2 (germline): MNHEY, SVGEGT. Here the CDR3 reads CASSYSMGHQPLRL.

This clonotype turned up a few times. This chain uses TRBV6-1 with TRBJ1-4; D ambiguous. V lost 6 bases and J lost 8, with 10 bases in between. Germline V gene sequence: CDR1 MNHNS, CDR2 SASEGT. This CDR3 has 12 residues. The DNA for the CDR3 is TGTGCCAGCAGCCCAGAAAGGGAAAAACTGTTTTTT. Amino acid sequence: CASSPEREKLFF.

The table lists this clonotype with many counts. The chain is built from TRBV20-1 and TRBJ1-2, with unresolved D. Germline V gives CDR1 DFQATT, CDR2 SNEGSKA (reference sequence). The CDR3 is 11 residues long. Trimming stripped 2 bases from V and 4 bases from J, with 5 bases between. CDR3 amino acids: CSARTIYGYTF. The CDR3 region has the DNA TGCAGTGCTAGAACTATCTATGGCTACACCTTC.

This clonotype was picked up a small number of times. This rearrangement joins TRBV9 to TRBJ2-2, with D perhaps TRBD2 (7 bases). Germline CDR1 and CDR2: SGDLS and YYNGEE. The CDR3 runs to 15 residues. V lost 3 bases and J lost 4, with 13 bases in between. The CDR3 region has the DNA TGTGCCAGCAGCGCCAGGGCGGGGGCCACCGGGGAGCTGTTTTTT. This encodes CASSARAGATGELFF.

In this sample, this clonotype turned up many times. This sequence joins TRBV4-1 and TRBJ1-1; no reliable D call. This CDR3 has 18 amino acids. Germline V gene data show CDR1 as MGHRA and CDR2 as YSYEKL. Trimming took 1 base from V and 3 from J, leaving 21 bases between them. The CDR3 is CASSQVGQTLRGDTEAFF. DNA for the CDR3: TGCGCCAGCAGCCAAGTCGGCCAGACATTGCGCGGGGACACTGAAGCTTTCTTT.

On this clonotype: Since a far larger clone is one base different, this is likely a read error. The chain combines TRBV12-3 or TRBV12-4 with TRBJ1-1; D ambiguous. The length of the CDR3 is 13 residues. V was clipped by 1 base and J by 1 base, with 4 bases between them. The DNA of the CDR3 is TGTGCCAGCAGTTTAGACGCGAACACTGAAGCTTTCTTT. Protein sequence: CASSLDANTEAFF.

The chain has TRBV12-3 or TRBV12-4 and TRBJ2-2; D not certain. The V end lost 3 bases, the J end lost 6 bases, and 8 bases lay between the germline ends. The CDR3 has 13 residues. The CDR3 DNA reads TGTGCCAGCAGTTTCCAGAGCGCCGGGGAGCTGTTTTTT. Amino acids: CASSFQSAGELFF.

This clonotype came up many times. The J gene is TRBJ2-3, the V gene TRBV29-1, with 9 positions matching TRBD2. This CDR3 has 16 residues. Germline V gene lookup returns CDR1 SQVTM and CDR2 ANQGSEA. J was trimmed by 3 bases and V by 3 bases; bases with no gene match: 10. The CDR3 reads CSVDEFGGGATDTQYF. For the CDR3, the DNA is TGCAGCGTTGACGAGTTCGGCGGGGGGGCGACAGATACGCAGTATTTT.

The chain employs TRBV2 and TRBJ2-7, with D possibly TRBD1 on 6 matching bases. Trimming left V 6 bases short and J 6 bases short, with 15 bases between. CDR3 length: 13 amino acids. Germline CDR1 SNHLY, CDR2 FYNNEI. The DNA of the CDR3 is TGTGCCAGCAGCCAAGCGAGAGGGGGCGAGCAGTACTTC. It translates to CASSQARGGEQYF.

This clonotype was recorded many times. The chain links TRBV5-6 to TRBJ1-1, with D possibly matching TRBD1 (5 bases). The CDR3 length is 15 residues. Germline V gene data show CDR1 as SGHDT and CDR2 as YYEEEE. V was pared by 5 bases and J by 1 base, with 15 bases between. The CDR3 bases are TGTGCCAGCAGACCCGGGGGGGGTTCGAACACTGAAGCTTTCTTT. Amino acid sequence: CASRPGGGSNTEAFF.

This clonotype was seen a handful of times. This chain connects TRBV6-5 to TRBJ2-5, with D hard to call. This CDR3 spans 15 amino acids. The germline gives CDR1 MNHEY, CDR2 SVGAGI. V was cut by 0 bases and J by 4 bases, with 12 bases left in between. CDR3 in amino acids: CASSYSGRLAETQYF. CDR3 in DNA: TGTGCCAGCAGTTACTCGGGCCGCTTGGCAGAGACCCAGTACTTC.

This clonotype was observed at least ten times. The CDR3 DNA reads as TGTGCCAGCAGGATATCAGCCCGCTACAATGAGCAGTTCTTC. As protein: CASRISARYNEQFF. The chain employs TRBV6-2 or TRBV6-3 and TRBJ2-1; no firm D call. V dropped 6 bases and J dropped 3 bases, with 12 bases sitting between them. The CDR3 totals 14 residues. Germline CDR1 reads MNHEY; CDR2 reads SVGEGT.

On this clonotype: One end of the junction is discordant with germline, which a read error may explain. This chain links TRBV10-2 with TRBJ2-3; D is perhaps TRBD2 (5 bases). There are 14 residues in the CDR3. Germline CDR1 reads WSHSY; CDR2 reads SAAADI. This CDR3 is CVSSEGGSTDTQYF. CDR3 sequence (DNA): TGCGTCAGCAGTGAGGGCGGGAGCACAGATACGCAGTATTTT.

This clonotype came up a few times. The rearrangement joins TRBV18 to TRBJ1-1; D gene uncertain. This CDR3 spans 15 amino acids. From germline, CDR1 is KGHSH and CDR2 LQKENI. Trimming took off 0 bases at V and 2 bases at J, with 10 bases between the two ends. The CDR3 loop reads CASSPPFRLNTEAFF. The CDR3 nucleotides read TGTGCCAGCTCACCACCGTTTCGTCTCAACACTGAAGCTTTCTTT.

The chain recombines TRBV29-1 with TRBJ2-2; TRBD1 matches 9 bases. This CDR3 spans 15 amino acids. Germline CDR1 is SQVTM and CDR2 is ANQGSEA. V lost 1 base, J lost 5 bases, and 5 bases stayed unmatched. As DNA, the CDR3 is TGCAGCGTTGAAGTGATACAGGGGGCTACCGGGGAGCTGTTTTTT. This gives the protein CSVEVIQGATGELFF.

J is TRBJ2-7 and V is TRBV12-3 or TRBV12-4; D may be TRBD1 or TRBD2 (5 bases each). Between the trimmed V and J ends, which lost 6 bases and 2 bases, there was a span of 17 bases. The length of the CDR3 is 15 residues. CDR3: CASSWGTGSTYEQYF. CDR3 in DNA: TGTGCCAGCAGCTGGGGGACGGGCTCAACCTACGAGCAGTACTTC.

This clonotype was recorded many times. The V gene is TRBV28, the J gene TRBJ2-3, with a weak D call TRBD2 (6 bases). The CDR3 covers 14 residues. Germline values: CDR1 MDHEN, CDR2 SYDVKM. V lost 6 bases and J 4 bases, leaving 14 bases between the germline ends. In DNA, the CDR3 is TGTGCCAGCAGACCCGGGACTTCCCCAGATACGCAGTATTTT. It yields the protein CASRPGTSPDTQYF.

This clonotype turned up a few times. This sequence joins TRBV18 and TRBJ1-1, with D unclear. CDR3 size: 15 residues. Germline V gene lookup returns CDR1 KGHSH and CDR2 LQKENI. V lost 0 bases to trimming and J lost 5 bases, with 13 bases between them. Here the CDR3 DNA reads TGTGCCAGCTCACCACCTTCGCCCGGAGAAACTGAAGCTTTCTTT. Residues: CASSPPSPGETEAFF.

A remark on this clonotype: A much larger clone is a single base away; this may be a read error. In DNA form, the CDR3 reads TGTGCCAGTAGTATCTCTTTACGGACAGGGGATTTCGGCTACACCTTC. It encodes CASSISLRTGDFGYTF. This chain joins TRBV19 and TRBJ1-2; 9 bases match TRBD1. The junction had 13 bases not matched to a gene; V was cut back by 3 bases and J by 8 bases. The CDR3 covers 16 residues. Germline V lookup: CDR1 LNHDA, CDR2 SQIVND (reference sequence).

This clonotype was found many times. The CDR3 is CASSPRDGRNNEQFF. CDR3 nucleotides: TGTGCCAGCTCACCACGTGACGGCAGGAACAATGAGCAGTTCTTC. The rearrangement joins TRBV18 to TRBJ2-1; no reliable D call. Looked up from germline, CDR1 is KGHSH and CDR2 is LQKENI. V was clipped by 1 base and J by 5 bases, with 12 bases between them. This CDR3 region has 15 residues.

This clonotype was seen a single time. J is TRBJ2-2 and V is TRBV6-1; D might be TRBD1 (6 bases). CDR1 MNHNS and CDR2 SASEGT come from the germline V gene. The CDR3 is 15 amino acids. V dropped 6 bases and J dropped 0 bases, with 11 bases sitting between them. CDR3 loop: CASRTGATNTGELFF. In DNA, the CDR3 is TGTGCCAGCAGGACAGGAGCGACGAACACCGGGGAGCTGTTTTTT.

This clonotype showed up many times. This chain joins TRBV28 and TRBJ2-1, with 8 bases matching TRBD2. This CDR3 is 16 amino acids long. V was pared by 3 bases and J by 4 bases, with 8 bases of the junction left unmatched. CDR1 and CDR2 from the germline V gene are MDHEN and SYDVKM. The CDR3 spells CASSFTMGGRYNEQFF. The CDR3, as DNA: TGTGCCAGCAGTTTTACGATGGGCGGGAGGTACAATGAGCAGTTCTTC.

This clonotype came up many times. The CDR3 spells CASSLLGQLTDTQYF. In nucleotides, the CDR3 is TGTGCCAGCAGCTTACTGGGACAGCTCACAGATACGCAGTATTTT. The gene calls are TRBV7-9 and TRBJ2-3; 7 nucleotides line up with TRBD1. CDR3 length: 15 amino acids. V lost 2 bases and J lost 2; bases outside the gene matches: 4. Germline V gene sequence: CDR1 SEHNR, CDR2 FQNEAQ (reference sequence).

This clonotype was observed at least ten times. The V gene is TRBV6-4, the J gene TRBJ1-2, with no clear D. CDR1 is MRHNA and CDR2 is SNTAGT in the germline V gene. This CDR3 spans 15 amino acids. V was cut by 3 bases and J by 2 bases, with 13 bases left in between. The CDR3: CASSDPGPQNYGYTF. The CDR3 DNA follows: TGTGCCAGCAGTGATCCGGGCCCCCAAAACTATGGCTACACCTTC.

This clonotype came up many times. The V and J genes are TRBV9 and TRBJ2-2; TRBD1 matches 7 bases. The V gene's germline CDR1 is SGDLS and CDR2 YYNGEE. CDR3 size: 15 residues. Trimming at V came to 3 bases and at J to 3 bases, leaving 5 bases not matched to a gene. CDR3 protein: CASSDGTEHTGELFF. The CDR3 DNA sequence: TGTGCCAGCAGCGACGGGACAGAACACACCGGGGAGCTGTTTTTT.

This clonotype has only one observation. The chain uses TRBV6-2 or TRBV6-3 and TRBJ2-1; D uncertain. The better agreement between TRBJ2-7 and the DNA end casts doubt on the J call. The CDR3 has 13 amino acids. In germline, CDR1 is MNHEY, CDR2 SVGEGT. The CDR3 region is CASSEYISYEQYF. The CDR3 nucleotides read TGTGCCAGCAGTGAATACATCTCCTACGAGCAGTACTTC.

This clonotype was observed at least ten times. The CDR3 loop is CASSLAIQGSERAYEQYF. The CDR3 nucleotides read TGTGCCAGCAGTTTAGCGATTCAGGGGAGTGAGAGGGCCTACGAGCAGTACTTC. The J gene is TRBJ2-7, the V gene TRBV12-3 or TRBV12-4, with a weak D call TRBD1 (6 bases). V was trimmed by 0 bases and J by 2 bases, leaving 20 bases between them. This CDR3 region has 18 residues.